This T cell receptor (beta chain) appears in the sequencing data of a study of T cells after somatic rescue of genetic block. V was shortened by 5 bases and J by 3 bases, with 10 bases between the two germline ends. Per germline, CDR1 SGHAT and CDR2 FQNNGV. This CDR3 spans 13 amino acids. Sequenced by immunoSEQ multiplex PCR; TCRdb stores in-frame clones only, minus some. This table has tens of thousands of clones, 90% to 95% appearing once. Sequenced: peripheral blood mononuclear cells (PBMCs). The chain couples TRBV11-2 to TRBJ2-5, with D hard to call. This clonotype was sampled from a man aged 35-49 years. The CDR3 spells CASSHWSEETQYF. DNA for the CDR3: TGTGCCAGCAGCCACTGGAGCGAAGAGACCCAGTACTTC.